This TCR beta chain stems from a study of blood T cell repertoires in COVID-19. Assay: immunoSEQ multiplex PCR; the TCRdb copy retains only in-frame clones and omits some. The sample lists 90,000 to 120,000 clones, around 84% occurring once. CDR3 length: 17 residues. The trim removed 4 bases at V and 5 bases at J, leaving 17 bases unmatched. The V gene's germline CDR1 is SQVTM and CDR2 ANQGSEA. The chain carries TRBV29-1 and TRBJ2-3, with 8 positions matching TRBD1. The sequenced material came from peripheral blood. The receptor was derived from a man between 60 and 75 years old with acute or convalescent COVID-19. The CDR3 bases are TGCAGCGTTGTAGTGGACAGGGTGCTTTGGGGTGGAGATACGCAGTATTTT. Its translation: CSVVVDRVLWGGDTQYF.